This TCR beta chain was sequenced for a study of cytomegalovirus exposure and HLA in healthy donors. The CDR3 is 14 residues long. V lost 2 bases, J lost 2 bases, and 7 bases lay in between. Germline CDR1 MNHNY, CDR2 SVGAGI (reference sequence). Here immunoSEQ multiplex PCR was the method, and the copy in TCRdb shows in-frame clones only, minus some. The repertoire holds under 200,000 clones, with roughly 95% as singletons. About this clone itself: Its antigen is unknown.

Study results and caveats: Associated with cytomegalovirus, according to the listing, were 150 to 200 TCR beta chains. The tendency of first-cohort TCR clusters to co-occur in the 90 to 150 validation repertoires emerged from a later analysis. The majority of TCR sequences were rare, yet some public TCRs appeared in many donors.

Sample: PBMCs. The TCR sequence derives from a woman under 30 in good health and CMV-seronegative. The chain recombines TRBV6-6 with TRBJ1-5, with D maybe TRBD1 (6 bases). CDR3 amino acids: CASSYPGGNQPQHF. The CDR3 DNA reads TGTGCCAGCAGTTACCCAGGGGGCAATCAGCCCCAGCATTTT.